This TCR beta chain was profiled in a study of early T cells in non-severe SARS-CoV-2 infection. Background on the study: Sequencing input comprised bulk RNA from unsorted whole blood; chain pairing was not available. Findings and limits, study-wide: A preference for anti-spike CD8 responses marked VDJdb matching, which missed private and CD4 specificities.

This clonotype was found a few times. The antigen is not known. Germline CDR1 reads SNHLY; CDR2 reads FYNNEI. The CDR3 length is 14 residues. V was trimmed by 6 bases and J by 2 bases, leaving 10 bases between them. Attachment of unique molecular identifiers to individual cDNA molecules was performed. TCRdb re-derived calls from the 5' RACE reads in MiXCR, one entry per CDR3 protein. The data show tens of thousands of distinct CDR3 sequences, about 6.5% seen once. The receptor was derived from an adult who was a healthcare worker with PCR-confirmed SARS-CoV-2 infection or an uninfected control (not recorded which). The chain couples TRBV2 to TRBJ2-2; D not certain. The specimen sequenced was whole blood. CDR3 sequence: CASRGGRNTGELFF. The CDR3, as DNA: TGTGCCAGCAGAGGTGGCAGAAACACCGGGGAGCTGTTTTTT.